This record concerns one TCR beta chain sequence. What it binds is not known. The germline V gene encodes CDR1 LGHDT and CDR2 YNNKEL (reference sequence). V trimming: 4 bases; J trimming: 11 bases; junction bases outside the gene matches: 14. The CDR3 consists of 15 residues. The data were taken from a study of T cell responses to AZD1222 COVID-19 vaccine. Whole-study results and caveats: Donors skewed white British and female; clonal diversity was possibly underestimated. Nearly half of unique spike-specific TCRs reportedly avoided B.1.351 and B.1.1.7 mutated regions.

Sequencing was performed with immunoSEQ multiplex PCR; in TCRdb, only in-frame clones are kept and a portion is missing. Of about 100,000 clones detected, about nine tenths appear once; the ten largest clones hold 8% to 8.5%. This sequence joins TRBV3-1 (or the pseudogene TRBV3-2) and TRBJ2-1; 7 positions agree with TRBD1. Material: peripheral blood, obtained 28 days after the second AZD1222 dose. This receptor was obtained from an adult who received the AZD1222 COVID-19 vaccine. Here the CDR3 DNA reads TGTGCCAGCAGCCTCCGGGACAGTGACTGGGGGAAGCAGTTCTTC. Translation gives CASSLRDSDWGKQFF.